The 8 T cell receptor beta chains given below trace back to one sample, sequenced in a study of preoperative IRX-2 immunotherapy in early breast cancer. Some clones are missing from TCRdb's copy, which holds only in-frame ones; the method was immunoSEQ multiplex PCR. The repertoire holds approximately 100,000 clones, with 86% as singletons. The treatment was: preoperative locoregional IRX-2 cytokine immunotherapy. The specimen was tumor tissue, collected after IRX-2 immunotherapy. Source of these receptors: a human donor with breast cancer.

J is TRBJ2-5 and V is TRBV18, with 7 bases matching TRBD2. The CDR3 is 13 residues long. V trimming: 2 bases; J trimming: 5 bases; junction bases outside the gene matches: 2. Germline V gene lookup returns CDR1 KGHSH and CDR2 LQKENI. The CDR3 sequence: CASSPMGGETQYF. The CDR3, as DNA: TGTGCCAGCTCACCAATGGGGGGGGAGACCCAGTACTTC.

The chain couples TRBV10-2 to TRBJ1-1; D gene unclear. Between the trimmed V and J ends, which lost 8 bases and 5 bases, there was a span of 12 bases. Looked up from germline, CDR1 is WSHSY and CDR2 is SAAADI. The CDR3 contains 12 residues. The CDR3 sequence: CASGRTGTEAFF. In DNA, the CDR3 is TGCGCCAGCGGGAGGACGGGGACTGAAGCTTTCTTT.

The J gene is TRBJ2-7, the V gene TRBV30, with D uncertain. The germline V and J ends were trimmed by 2 bases and 6 bases, with 11 bases remaining between them. This CDR3 comprises 12 residues. Germline loops: CDR1 GTSNPN, CDR2 SVGIG (reference sequence). CDR3 region: CAWSKGSGEQYF. Written as DNA, the CDR3 is TGTGCCTGGAGTAAGGGATCGGGCGAGCAGTACTTC.

The V gene is TRBV6-8, the J gene TRBJ2-7, with D possibly called TRBD1 or TRBD2 (5 bases each). Germline CDR1 and CDR2: MNHGY and SAAAGT. The CDR3 runs 13 residues. The ends were cut back, 8 bases at V and 3 bases at J, with 14 bases in the middle. CDR3 region: CASGRDPLYEQYF. The CDR3 nucleotides are TGTGCCAGCGGTCGGGACCCACTCTACGAGCAGTACTTC.

V usage is TRBV4-1 and J usage is TRBJ2-1; 12 bases are shared with TRBD2. The CDR3 sequence is 15 residues long. The germline CDR1 and CDR2 sequences are MGHRA and YSYEKL. The ends lost 4 bases at V and 7 bases at J; junction bases unmatched: 5. The chain's CDR3 is CASSRGLAGRNEQFF. For the CDR3, the DNA is TGCGCCAGCAGCCGCGGACTAGCGGGAAGGAATGAGCAGTTCTTC.

The genes are TRBV28 and TRBJ2-7; D is tentatively TRBD1 or TRBD2 (6 bases each). Germline V lookup: CDR1 MDHEN, CDR2 SYDVKM. The CDR3 runs to 13 residues. V gave up 5 bases and J gave up 2 bases, with 10 bases separating them. The CDR3 spells CASSGGGTYEQYF. CDR3 in DNA: TGTGCCAGCAGTGGAGGGGGGACCTACGAGCAGTACTTC.

The chain is built from TRBV28 and TRBJ1-4, with D unresolved. The V gene's germline CDR1 is MDHEN and CDR2 SYDVKM. The ends were cut back, 6 bases at V and 5 bases at J, with 13 bases in the middle. CDR3 length: 14 amino acids. CDR3 in amino acids: CASRTAGINEKLFF. CDR3 nucleotide sequence: TGTGCCAGCAGAACGGCCGGGATAAATGAAAAACTGTTTTTT.

This chain connects TRBV5-1 to TRBJ2-3, with 7 bases aligning to TRBD2. The CDR3 length is 14 residues. Germline-derived CDR1 and CDR2 are SGHRS and YFSETQ. J gave up 10 bases and V 2 bases, and 10 bases lay outside the gene matches. The chain's CDR3 is CASSFARELRAQYF. In nucleotides, the CDR3 is TGCGCCAGCAGCTTTGCGCGGGAGTTGAGGGCGCAGTATTTT.